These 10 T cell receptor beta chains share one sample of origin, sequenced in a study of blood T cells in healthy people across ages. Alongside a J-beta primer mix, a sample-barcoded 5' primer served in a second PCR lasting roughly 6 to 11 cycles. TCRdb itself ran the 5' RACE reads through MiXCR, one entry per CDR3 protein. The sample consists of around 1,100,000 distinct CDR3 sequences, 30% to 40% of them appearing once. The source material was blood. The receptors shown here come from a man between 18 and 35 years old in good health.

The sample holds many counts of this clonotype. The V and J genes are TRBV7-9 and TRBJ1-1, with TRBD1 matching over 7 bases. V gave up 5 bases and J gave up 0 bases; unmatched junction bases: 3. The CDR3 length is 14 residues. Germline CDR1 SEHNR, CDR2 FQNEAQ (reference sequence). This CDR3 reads CASSRQGLNTEAFF. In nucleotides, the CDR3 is TGTGCCAGCAGCCGACAGGGTTTGAACACTGAAGCTTTCTTT.

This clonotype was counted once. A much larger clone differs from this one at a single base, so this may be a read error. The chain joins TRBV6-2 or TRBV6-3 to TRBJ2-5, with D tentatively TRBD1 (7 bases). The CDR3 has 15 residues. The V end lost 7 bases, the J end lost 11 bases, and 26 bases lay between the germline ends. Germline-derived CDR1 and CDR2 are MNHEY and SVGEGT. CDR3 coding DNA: TGTGCCAGCAACCAAGGGCAGGGGGGAAACAATGAGCAGTACTTC. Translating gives CASNQGQGGNNEQYF.

Here the CDR3 DNA reads TGCGCCAGCACCTTCCGGGGGGCCCCTTCGAACACTGAAGCTTTCTTT. Its translation is CASTFRGAPSNTEAFF. The chain has TRBV5-1 and TRBJ1-1; a possible D gene is TRBD1 (6 bases). V was cut by 6 bases and J by 1 base, with 19 bases left in between. CDR1 and CDR2 from the germline V gene are SGHRS and YFSETQ. CDR3 size: 16 residues.

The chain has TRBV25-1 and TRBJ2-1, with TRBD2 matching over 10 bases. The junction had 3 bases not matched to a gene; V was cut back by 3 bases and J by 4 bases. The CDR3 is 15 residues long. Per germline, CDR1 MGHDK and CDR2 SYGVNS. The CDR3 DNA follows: TGTGCCAGCAGTGACCCGGGACTAGCGTACAATGAGCAGTTCTTC. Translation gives CASSDPGLAYNEQFF.

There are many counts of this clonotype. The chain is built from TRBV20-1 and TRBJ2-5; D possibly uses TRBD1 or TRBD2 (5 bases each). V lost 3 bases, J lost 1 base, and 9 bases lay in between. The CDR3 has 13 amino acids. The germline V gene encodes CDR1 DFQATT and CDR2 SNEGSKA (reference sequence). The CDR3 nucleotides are TGCAGTGCTAGCACAGGACTCCAAGAGACCCAGTACTTC. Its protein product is CSASTGLQETQYF.

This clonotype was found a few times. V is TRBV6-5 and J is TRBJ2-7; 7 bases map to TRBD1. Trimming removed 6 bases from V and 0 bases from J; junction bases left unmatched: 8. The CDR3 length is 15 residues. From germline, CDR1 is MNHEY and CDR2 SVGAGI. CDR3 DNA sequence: TGTGCCAGCAGCCGACAGGGTCTGAGCTCCTACGAGCAGTACTTC. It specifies CASSRQGLSSYEQYF.

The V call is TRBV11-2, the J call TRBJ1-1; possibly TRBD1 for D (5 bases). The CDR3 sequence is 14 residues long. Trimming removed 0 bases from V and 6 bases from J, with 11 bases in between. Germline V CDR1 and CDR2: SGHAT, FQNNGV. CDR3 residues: CASSLEPGDSEAFF. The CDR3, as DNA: TGTGCCAGCAGCTTAGAACCGGGGGACTCTGAAGCTTTCTTT.

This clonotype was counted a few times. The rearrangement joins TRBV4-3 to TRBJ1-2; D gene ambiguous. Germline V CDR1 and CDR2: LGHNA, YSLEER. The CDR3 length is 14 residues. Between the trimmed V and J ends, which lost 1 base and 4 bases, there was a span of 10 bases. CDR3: CASSQGPYSYGYTF. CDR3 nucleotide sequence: TGCGCCAGCAGCCAAGGTCCTTATAGCTATGGCTACACCTTC.

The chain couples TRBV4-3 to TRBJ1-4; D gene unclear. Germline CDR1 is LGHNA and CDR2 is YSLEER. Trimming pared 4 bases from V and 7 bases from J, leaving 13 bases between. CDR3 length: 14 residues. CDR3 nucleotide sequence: TGCGCCAGCAGCCTCGGGGTTGAGAGTGAAAAACTGTTTTTT. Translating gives CASSLGVESEKLFF.

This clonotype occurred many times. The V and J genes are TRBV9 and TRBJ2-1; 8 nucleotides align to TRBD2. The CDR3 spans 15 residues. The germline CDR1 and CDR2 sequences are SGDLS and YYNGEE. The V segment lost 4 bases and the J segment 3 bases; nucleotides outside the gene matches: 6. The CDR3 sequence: CASSPSSGVYNEQFF. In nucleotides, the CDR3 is TGTGCCAGCAGCCCTAGTAGCGGGGTCTACAATGAGCAGTTCTTC.